This TCR beta chain derives from a study of cytomegalovirus exposure and HLA in healthy donors. Trimming shortened V by 5 bases and J by 3 bases, and 11 bases separated the two germline ends. Germline assignment: CDR1 SEHNR and CDR2 FQNEAQ (reference sequence). The CDR3 sequence is 14 residues long. With 60 Vbeta and 13 Jbeta primers, the PCR was carried out. Data came from immunoSEQ multiplex PCR; TCRdb stores just in-frame clones and leaves some out. The data show about 160,000 clones, roughly four fifths seen once. The sample was PBMCs. V and J are TRBV7-9 and TRBJ1-3; D is possibly TRBD1 (6 bases). The clonotype was recovered from a male donor in good health and CMV-seropositive. The CDR3 nucleotides read TGTGCCAGCAGCGACGGGGGGCTTGGAAACACCATATATTTT. Encoded protein: CASSDGGLGNTIYF.